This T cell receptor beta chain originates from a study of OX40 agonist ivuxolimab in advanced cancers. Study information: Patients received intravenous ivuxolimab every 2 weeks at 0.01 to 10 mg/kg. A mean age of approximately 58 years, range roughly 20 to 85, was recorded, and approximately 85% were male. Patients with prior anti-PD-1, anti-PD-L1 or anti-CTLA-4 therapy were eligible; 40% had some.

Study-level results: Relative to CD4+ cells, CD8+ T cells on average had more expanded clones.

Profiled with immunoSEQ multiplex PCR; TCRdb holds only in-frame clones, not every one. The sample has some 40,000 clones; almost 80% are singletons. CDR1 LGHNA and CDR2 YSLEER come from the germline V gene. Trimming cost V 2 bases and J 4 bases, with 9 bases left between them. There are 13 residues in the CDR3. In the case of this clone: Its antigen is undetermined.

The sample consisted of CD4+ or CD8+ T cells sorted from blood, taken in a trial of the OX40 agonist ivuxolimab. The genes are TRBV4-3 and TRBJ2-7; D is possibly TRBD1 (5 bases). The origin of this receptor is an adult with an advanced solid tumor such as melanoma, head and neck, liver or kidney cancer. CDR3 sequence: CASSQLQAYEQYF. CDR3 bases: TGCGCCAGCAGCCAACTACAGGCTTACGAGCAGTACTTC.